A selection of T cell receptor beta chains follows, all from one sample in a study of CD8 T cells in Susac syndrome. TCRdb re-derived calls from the immunoSEQ multiplex PCR reads in MiXCR, one entry per CDR3 protein. This sample has 150,000 to 200,000 distinct CDR3 sequences, with approximately 95% found just once. The specimen was CD4+ T cells from PBMCs. Receptor source: a human donor with multiple sclerosis. Each CDR3 is given with its conserved first and last residue. D genes are given only for firm matches. Expanded clones are given a class, and other clones once, few, many or no size at all.

j_call,clone_size,d_call,v_call,cdr3_nt,cdr3_aa
TRBJ1-2,-,TRBD1,TRBV3-1,TGTGCCAGCAGCCGAGTTGGGACAGCCCTCTTTGGCTACACCTTC,CASSRVGTALFGYTF
TRBJ2-7,-,TRBD2,TRBV11-2,TGTGCCAGCAGCTTGCGGGAGATCGGCGAGCAGTACTTC,CASSLREIGEQYF
TRBJ2-3,-,-,TRBV5-1,TGCGCCAGCAGCTCCCCCACAGCAGATACGCAGTATTTT,CASSSPTADTQYF
TRBJ1-1,once,-,TRBV3-1,TGTGCCAGCAGCCAAGATGGTGCGAGGGGCGGGTGGACTGAAGCTTTCTTT,CASSQDGARGGWTEAFF
TRBJ1-5,-,-,TRBV7-2,TGTGCCAGCAGCTTAAGGCTCACCAATCAGCCCCAGCATTTT,CASSLRLTNQPQHF
TRBJ1-3,-,-,TRBV7-8,TGTGCCAGCAGCTTAGGGCTTCTAAGAAACACCATATATTTT,CASSLGLLRNTIYF
TRBJ1-2,-,-,TRBV25-1,TGTGCCAGCAGTCCCTTAAGGAACAGGGATTTGGAGTATGGCTACACCTTC,CASSPLRNRDLEYGYTF
TRBJ2-1,-,-,TRBV6-5,TGTGCCAGCAGTTACTCGTTCGGACTTAGATACAATGAGCAGTTCTTC,CASSYSFGLRYNEQFF
TRBJ2-7,-,-,TRBV10-3,TGTGCCATCAGTGAGATTTTAGGGATAAAAGGGTACGAGCAGTACTTC,CAISEILGIKGYEQYF
TRBJ1-5,-,-,TRBV19,TGTGCCAGTAGTATAGGGGCATTGGACAATCAGCCCCAGCATTTT,CASSIGALDNQPQHF
TRBJ1-1,-,TRBD1,TRBV3-1,TGTGCCAGCGGAAACAGGGGACGAGAAGCTTTCTTT,CASGNRGREAFF
TRBJ2-2,-,-,TRBV7-2,TGTGCCAGCAGCGACAGTTCGAACACCGGGGAGCTGTTTTTT,CASSDSSNTGELFF
TRBJ2-5,-,-,TRBV24-1,TGTGCCACCAGTGAAGGGGTCCAAGAGACCCAGTACTTC,CATSEGVQETQYF
TRBJ2-2,-,-,TRBV27,TGTGCCAGCAGTTTTCAGCGACCCCCGAACACCGGGGAGCTGTTTTTT,CASSFQRPPNTGELFF
TRBJ2-3,-,-,TRBV18,TGTGCCAGCTCCCCGCAGGAGATGGATACGCAGTATTTT,CASSPQEMDTQYF
TRBJ2-7,-,-,TRBV3-1,TGTGCCAGCAGCCAATTAGGCGAGCCTTCCTACGAGCAGTACTTC,CASSQLGEPSYEQYF
TRBJ2-7,once,-,TRBV28,TGTGCCAGCAGTAGCGGGTCTTTCTCCTACGAGCAGTACTTC,CASSSGSFSYEQYF
TRBJ1-4,-,TRBD1,TRBV20-1,TGCAGTGCAGGACAGGGGACTAATGAAAAACTGTTTTTT,CSAGQGTNEKLFF
TRBJ2-7,-,TRBD1,TRBV6-5,TGTGCCAGCAGTTACTCGACAGGGGGCGCCTACGAGCAGTACTTC,CASSYSTGGAYEQYF
TRBJ2-7,-,-,TRBV25-1,TGTGCCAGCAGTGAATTGAGGTTCGGGGAGCAGTACTTC,CASSELRFGEQYF
TRBJ2-4,-,TRBD1,TRBV28,TGTGCCAGCAGCTATGCGGGACAGGGGGAAAACATTCAGTACTTC,CASSYAGQGENIQYF
TRBJ2-7,-,TRBD2,TRBV6-1,TGTGCCAGCAGTCGCGTCACCGGGACTAGGCCGACAGAGCAGTACTTC,CASSRVTGTRPTEQYF
TRBJ2-3,-,-,TRBV29-1,TGCAGCGCTTCGGGCCCCCAAACAGATACGCAGTATTTT,CSASGPQTDTQYF
TRBJ2-7,once,-,TRBV9,TGTGCCAGCAGTGCCGGGACTTTATCCTACGAGCAGTACTTC,CASSAGTLSYEQYF
TRBJ1-2,once,-,TRBV20-1,TGCAGTGCTAGAGAGGGAGGGTCTGGCTACACCTTC,CSAREGGSGYTF
TRBJ2-3,-,TRBD2,TRBV27,TGTGCCAGCTCCAGTCAGCGGACTAGCGGCACAGATACGCAGTATTTT,CASSSQRTSGTDTQYF
TRBJ1-4,-,TRBD1,TRBV5-1,TGCGCCAGCAGCTTGTCCGGGACAGGGAACGCAAAACTGTTTTTT,CASSLSGTGNAKLFF
TRBJ2-5,-,TRBD2,TRBV2,TGTGCCAGCAGTGAAACTAGCGGGTTGGATCTACAAGAGACCCAGTACTTC,CASSETSGLDLQETQYF
TRBJ2-7,-,-,TRBV12-3/TRBV12-4,TGTGCCAGCAGGCCGACGGCCTCCTACGAGCAGTACTTC,CASRPTASYEQYF
TRBJ2-7,-,TRBD1,TRBV12-3/TRBV12-4,TGTGCCAGCAGTCGGGACAGGGTCTACGAGCAGTACTTC,CASSRDRVYEQYF
TRBJ2-7,-,-,TRBV11-2,TGTGCCAGCAGCGTCCGGACCCTAAGATCCGGGCAGTACTTC,CASSVRTLRSGQYF
TRBJ2-5,-,-,TRBV5-6,TGTGCCAGCAGACGGACCGGGCCCCAAGAGACCCAGTACTTC,CASRRTGPQETQYF
TRBJ1-5,-,-,TRBV2,TGTGCCAGCAGTGAATCAGGGCCCAGACCGGGGCCCCAGCATTTT,CASSESGPRPGPQHF
TRBJ2-3,-,-,TRBV3-1,TGTGCCAGCAGCCCAACTGGTCAAGATACGCAGTATTTT,CASSPTGQDTQYF
TRBJ2-7,-,TRBD1,TRBV6-5,TGTGCCAGCAGTTACCAGGGGGCGAAGACCCACGAGCAGTACTTC,CASSYQGAKTHEQYF
TRBJ1-1,-,-,TRBV20-1,TGCAGTGCTATGGGGGACACTGAAGCTTTCTTT,CSAMGDTEAFF
TRBJ1-1,-,-,TRBV27,TGTGCCAGCAGTCGCTGGACGGGGGGGAACACTGAAGCTTTCTTT,CASSRWTGGNTEAFF
TRBJ2-5,-,-,TRBV18,TGTGCCAGCTCACCCGGGACTTTCCAAGAGACCCAGTACTTC,CASSPGTFQETQYF
TRBJ2-4,-,-,TRBV5-6,TGTGCCAGCAGCTTAGTTAGGGAAGAAAAAGACATTCAGTACTTC,CASSLVREEKDIQYF
TRBJ2-5,-,TRBD2,TRBV18,TGTGCCAGCTCCGTGACTAGCGGGAGGGCCGGAGAGACCCAGTACTTC,CASSVTSGRAGETQYF
TRBJ1-3,-,-,TRBV14,TGTGCCAGCCACGGGACCCTTAACCTCTCTGGAAACACCATATATTTT,CASHGTLNLSGNTIYF
TRBJ2-5,once,TRBD2,TRBV13,TGTGCCAGCAGCTTAGTCGGGGGGTTCCAAGAGACCCAGTACTTC,CASSLVGGFQETQYF
TRBJ2-3,-,-,TRBV7-2,TGTGCCAGCACGGTGGGGGGTCCCTTCACAGATACGCAGTATTTT,CASTVGGPFTDTQYF
TRBJ1-1,-,-,TRBV9,TGTGCCAGCAGCGTAGCAAGTAGAGACCCGAACACTGAAGCTTTCTTT,CASSVASRDPNTEAFF
TRBJ2-3,-,TRBD2,TRBV3-1,TGTGCCAGCAGCCAACCGACTAGCGGGAGAGATACGCAGTATTTT,CASSQPTSGRDTQYF
TRBJ1-2,-,TRBD1,TRBV7-2,TGTGCCAGCAGCTTACGAGGACAGGGGCAAAGCTACACCTTC,CASSLRGQGQSYTF
TRBJ2-1,once,-,TRBV5-1,TGCGCCAGCAGCCCCACAAGCTCCTACAATGAGCAGTTCTTC,CASSPTSSYNEQFF
TRBJ2-2,-,TRBD2,TRBV19,TGTGCCAGTAGTATTCTGGCGGGAGGGGCCGCCGGGGAGCTGTTTTTT,CASSILAGGAAGELFF
TRBJ2-2,-,-,TRBV9,TGTGCCAGCAGCGTAGTGGGACAGAACACCGGGGAGCTGTTTTTT,CASSVVGQNTGELFF
TRBJ2-7,few,-,TRBV2,TGTGCCAGCAGTCCAACAAAGTCCTACGAGCAGTACTTC,CASSPTKSYEQYF
TRBJ1-1,-,-,TRBV2,TGTGCCAGCACTAGAGACAGAGTGAACACTGAAGCTTTCTTT,CASTRDRVNTEAFF
TRBJ1-1,-,TRBD1,TRBV6-6,TGTGCCAGCAGTTCGGGACAGGGGGCGCGCACTGAAGCTTTCTTT,CASSSGQGARTEAFF
TRBJ1-2,-,-,TRBV29-1,TGCAGCGTTGAACGGGAGGACGGACCTATGGGCTACACCTTC,CSVEREDGPMGYTF
TRBJ1-2,-,-,TRBV4-3,TGCGCCAGCAGCCAAGAGGAAAGGGCCGGCTACACCTTC,CASSQEERAGYTF
TRBJ1-1,-,-,TRBV2,TGTGCCAGCAGTGAGACAGGTCGGGGGGTCACTGAAGCTTTCTTT,CASSETGRGVTEAFF